The clone carrying this TCR beta chain has more than one count but fewer than ten. What it binds is not known. The entry originates in a study of CD8 T cells in ankylosing spondylitis. The authors made TCR beta libraries by quantitative 5'-RACE with molecular barcodes. TCRdb re-called the 5' RACE reads with MiXCR, one entry per CDR3 protein. The data show some 450,000 distinct CDR3 sequences, roughly 15% seen once. CDR1 and CDR2 (germline): DFQATT, SNEGSKA (reference sequence). Trimming took off 5 bases at V and 3 bases at J, with 19 bases between the two ends. This CDR3 has 15 amino acids. Study-level findings and limits: Seemingly distinctive of ankylosing spondylitis blood was a TCR beta motif formed by eight highly homologous variants.

The sequence was obtained from a male donor with ankylosing spondylitis. The chain has TRBV20-1 and TRBJ2-5; D may be TRBD1 or TRBD2 (6 bases each). The sequenced sample was blood, either unsorted or a sorted T cell fraction (not recorded which). The CDR3 spells CSAPPRGTLKETQYF. CDR3 coding DNA: TGCAGTGCTCCTCCCCGGGGGACACTAAAAGAGACCCAGTACTTC.